One T cell receptor (beta chain) is described in this entry. Its target is unknown. Germline is not matched at one junction end, which may reflect a read error. These data belong to a study of blood T cells in healthy people across ages. Overall study context: About one barcoded TCR beta cDNA was captured per two T cells.

Study-level results: Unsorted PBMC material precluded a definitive naive versus antigen-experienced comparison. The CMV status of each donor remained undetermined, and this could have confounded shifts in expanded clonotypes.

A J-beta primer mix and a sample-barcoded 5' primer were used in a second PCR of roughly 7 to 12 cycles. In TCRdb, the 5' RACE reads were re-called with MiXCR into one record per CDR3 protein. The sample lists roughly 680,000 distinct CDR3 sequences; roughly 49% were seen once. The CDR3 loop spans 15 amino acids. Each sample provided at least 5 micrograms of extracted total RNA. V usage is TRBV12-3 or TRBV12-4 and J usage is TRBJ1-5, with D uncertain. The sample was blood. This TCR was sampled from a woman aged 55-69 years in good health. CDR3 coding DNA: TGTGCCAGCAGTCAAAGGAGGGCAGAGAATCAGCCCCGGCATTTT. Protein: CASSQRRAENQPRHF.